Following are 3 T cell receptor beta chains from one sample sequenced in a study of cytomegalovirus exposure and HLA in healthy donors (dated by TCRdb to the late 2010s). Library method: the immunoSEQ multiplex PCR assay. For the multiplex PCR, a mixture combining 60 forward primers for TCR Vbeta segments and 13 reverse primers for TCR Jbeta segments was used. What TCRdb holds here is the immuneACCESS table cut down to in-frame rearrangements. Part of the clones is not present; checked against another copy, under half of the missing clones reflect an unresolved V gene, and the others are unexplained. The sample table lists over 90,000 clones, 75% to 80% of them with a count of one. The top ten clones comprise roughly 9.6% of the sample. The source material was PBMCs. The receptors were sampled from a male donor in good health and CMV-seropositive.

With respect to this clone: Sequence at one end of the junction differs from germline and may be a read error. The chain carries TRBV9 and TRBJ2-1; TRBD2 is a possible D gene (6 bases). Germline values: CDR1 SGDLS, CDR2 YYNGEE. The CDR3 consists of 16 residues. In nucleotides, the CDR3 is TGTGCCAGCAGCCTCAACCGACGGGACTCCGACAATGAGCAGTTCTTC. Protein: CASSLNRRDSDNEQFF.

The V and J genes are TRBV20-1 and TRBJ2-5; D ambiguous. Per germline, CDR1 DFQATT and CDR2 SNEGSKA (reference sequence). V lost 6 bases, J lost 2 bases, and 4 bases lay in between. This CDR3 spans 10 amino acids. CDR3 sequence: CSALQETQYF. In DNA form, the CDR3 reads TGCAGTGCCTTACAAGAGACCCAGTACTTC.

This sequence joins TRBV19 and TRBJ2-4, with D maybe TRBD1 (7 bases). Trimming removed 4 bases at V and 1 base at J, with 14 bases between. Germline V lookup: CDR1 LNHDA, CDR2 SQIVND (reference sequence). CDR3 length: 16 amino acids. CDR3: CASSRDRAGAKNIQYF. DNA for the CDR3: TGTGCCAGTAGTAGAGACAGGGCGGGGGCCAAAAACATTCAGTACTTC.